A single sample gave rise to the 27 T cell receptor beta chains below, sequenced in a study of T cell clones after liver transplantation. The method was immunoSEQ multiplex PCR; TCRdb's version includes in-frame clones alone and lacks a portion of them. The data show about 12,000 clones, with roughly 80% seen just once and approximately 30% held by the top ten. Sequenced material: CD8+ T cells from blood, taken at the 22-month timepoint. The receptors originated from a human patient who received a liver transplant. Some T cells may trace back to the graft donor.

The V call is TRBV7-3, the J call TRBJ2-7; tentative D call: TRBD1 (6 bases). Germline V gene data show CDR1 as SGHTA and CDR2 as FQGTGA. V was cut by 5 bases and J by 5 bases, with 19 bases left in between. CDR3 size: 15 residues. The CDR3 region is CASSPTHREENEQYF. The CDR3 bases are TGTGCCAGCAGCCCGACCCACAGGGAAGAAAACGAGCAGTACTTC.

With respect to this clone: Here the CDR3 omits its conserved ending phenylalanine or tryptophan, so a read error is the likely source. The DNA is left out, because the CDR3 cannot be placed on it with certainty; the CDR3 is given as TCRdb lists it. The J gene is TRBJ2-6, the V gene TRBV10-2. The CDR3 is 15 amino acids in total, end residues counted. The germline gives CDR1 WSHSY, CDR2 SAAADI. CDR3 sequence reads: CASSDTSTSNKVGPT.

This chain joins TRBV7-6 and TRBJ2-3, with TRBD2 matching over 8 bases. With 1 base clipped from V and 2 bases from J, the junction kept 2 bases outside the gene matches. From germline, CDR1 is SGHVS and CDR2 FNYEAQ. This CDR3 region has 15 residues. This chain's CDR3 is CASSLGGGPTDTQYF. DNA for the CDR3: TGTGCCAGCAGCTTAGGCGGGGGGCCCACAGATACGCAGTATTTT.

The CDR3 bases are TGTGCCAGTGCGAGGACAGGCTCCTACGAGCAGTACTTC. It translates to CASARTGSYEQYF. The chain is built from TRBV27 and TRBJ2-7; 7 bases map to TRBD1. The CDR3 has 13 residues. Trimming took 9 bases from V and 0 from J; bases not matched to a gene: 5. Per germline, CDR1 MNHEY and CDR2 SMNVEV (reference sequence).

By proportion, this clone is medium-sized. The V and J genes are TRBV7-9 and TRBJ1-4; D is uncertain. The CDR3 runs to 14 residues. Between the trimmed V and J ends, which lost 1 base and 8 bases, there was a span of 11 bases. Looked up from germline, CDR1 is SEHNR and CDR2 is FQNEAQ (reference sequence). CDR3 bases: TGTGCCAGCAGCTTAGTCCAGGCTCAAGAAAAACTGTTTTTT. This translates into CASSLVQAQEKLFF.

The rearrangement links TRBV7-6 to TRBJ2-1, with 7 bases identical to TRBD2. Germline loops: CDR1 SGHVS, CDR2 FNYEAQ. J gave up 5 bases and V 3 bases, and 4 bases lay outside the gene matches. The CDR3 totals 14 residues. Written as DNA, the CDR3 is TGTGCCAGCAGCTTCCGGGACTACCACAATGAGCAGTTCTTC. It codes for CASSFRDYHNEQFF.

The CDR3 loop is CATSRGIGTSNLDGELFF. For the CDR3, the DNA is TGTGCCACCAGCAGAGGTATAGGGACTTCAAATCTAGACGGGGAGCTGTTTTTT. The chain uses TRBV15 and TRBJ2-2, with D possibly matching TRBD2 (6 bases). The germline V and J ends were trimmed by 1 base and 7 bases, with 22 bases remaining between them. CDR3 length: 18 residues. In germline, CDR1 is LNHNV, CDR2 YYDKDF (reference sequence). Drawing the rest from reference TRBV15 and TRBJ2-2, the complete variable domain is DAMVIQNPRYQVTQFGKPVTLSCSQTLNHNVMYWYQQKSSQAPKLLFHYYDKDFNNEADTPDNFQSRRPNTSFCFLDIRSPGLGDTAMYLCATSRGIGTSNLDGELFFGEGSRLTVL.

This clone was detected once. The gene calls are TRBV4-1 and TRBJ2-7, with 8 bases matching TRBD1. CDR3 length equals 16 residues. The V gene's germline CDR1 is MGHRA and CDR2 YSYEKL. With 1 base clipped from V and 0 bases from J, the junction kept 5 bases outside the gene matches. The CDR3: CASSQARTGSSYEQYF. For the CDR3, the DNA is TGCGCCAGCAGCCAAGCGAGGACAGGGAGCTCCTACGAGCAGTACTTC.

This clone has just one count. Here the CDR3 DNA reads TGTGCCAGCCGAGGACAGGGGGGGTCCCCTAATGAAAAACTGTTTTTT. Amino acids: CASRGQGGSPNEKLFF. The V and J genes are TRBV2 and TRBJ1-4, with 10 bases matching TRBD1. Trimming at V came to 8 bases and at J to 3 bases, leaving 9 bases not matched to a gene. The CDR3 loop spans 16 amino acids. Germline V CDR1 and CDR2: SNHLY, FYNNEI.

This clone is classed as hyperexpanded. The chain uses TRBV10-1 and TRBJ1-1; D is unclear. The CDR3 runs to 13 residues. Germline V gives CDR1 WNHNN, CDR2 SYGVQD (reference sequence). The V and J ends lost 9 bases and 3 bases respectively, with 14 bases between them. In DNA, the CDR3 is TGCGCCAGTCCCCTCAAAGAGGACACTGAAGCTTTCTTT. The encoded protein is CASPLKEDTEAFF.

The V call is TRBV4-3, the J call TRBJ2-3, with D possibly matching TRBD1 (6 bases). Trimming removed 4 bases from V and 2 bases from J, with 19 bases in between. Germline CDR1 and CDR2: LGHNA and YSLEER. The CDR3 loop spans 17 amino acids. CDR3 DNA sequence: TGCGCCAGCAGCCCTAAGGGGGTAATCGGGACCACAGATACGCAGTATTTT. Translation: CASSPKGVIGTTDTQYF.

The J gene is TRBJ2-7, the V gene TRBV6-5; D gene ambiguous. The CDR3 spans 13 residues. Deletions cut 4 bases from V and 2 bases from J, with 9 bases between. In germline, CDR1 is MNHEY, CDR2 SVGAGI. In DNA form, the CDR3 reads TGTGCCAGCAGTTTGGTCGAAGCCTACGAGCAGTACTTC. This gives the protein CASSLVEAYEQYF.

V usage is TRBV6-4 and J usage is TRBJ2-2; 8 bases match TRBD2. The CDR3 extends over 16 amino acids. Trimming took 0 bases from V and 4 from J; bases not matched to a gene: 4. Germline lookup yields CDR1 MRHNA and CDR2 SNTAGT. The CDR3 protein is CASSDSAGGATGELFF. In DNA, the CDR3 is TGTGCCAGCAGTGACTCGGCCGGGGGGGCCACCGGGGAGCTGTTTTTT.

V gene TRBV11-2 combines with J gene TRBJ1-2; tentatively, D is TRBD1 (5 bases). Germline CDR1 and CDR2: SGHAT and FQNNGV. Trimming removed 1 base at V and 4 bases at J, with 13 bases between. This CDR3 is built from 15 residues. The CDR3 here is CASSLGSGGSYGYTF. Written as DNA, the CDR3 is TGTGCCAGCAGCTTAGGTTCGGGGGGAAGCTATGGCTACACCTTC.

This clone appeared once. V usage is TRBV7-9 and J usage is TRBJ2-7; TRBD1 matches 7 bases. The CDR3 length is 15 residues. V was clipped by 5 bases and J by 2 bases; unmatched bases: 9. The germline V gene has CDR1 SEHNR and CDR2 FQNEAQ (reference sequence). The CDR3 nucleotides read TGTGCCAGCAGCACCACAGGGGACCTTCCCTACGAGCAGTACTTC. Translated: CASSTTGDLPYEQYF.

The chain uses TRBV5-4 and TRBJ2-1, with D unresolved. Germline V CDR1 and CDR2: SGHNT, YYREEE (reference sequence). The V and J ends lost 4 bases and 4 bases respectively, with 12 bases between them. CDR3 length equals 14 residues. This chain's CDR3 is CASSRWGYYNEQFF. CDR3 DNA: TGTGCCAGCAGCCGGTGGGGATATTACAATGAGCAGTTCTTC.

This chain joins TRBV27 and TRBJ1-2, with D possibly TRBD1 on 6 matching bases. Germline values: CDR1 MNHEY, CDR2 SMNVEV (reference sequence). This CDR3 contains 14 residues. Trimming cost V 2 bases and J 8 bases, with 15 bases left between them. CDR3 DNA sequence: TGTGCCAGCAGTTTAAATGCAGGGGCTGGCGGCTACACCTTC. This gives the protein CASSLNAGAGGYTF.

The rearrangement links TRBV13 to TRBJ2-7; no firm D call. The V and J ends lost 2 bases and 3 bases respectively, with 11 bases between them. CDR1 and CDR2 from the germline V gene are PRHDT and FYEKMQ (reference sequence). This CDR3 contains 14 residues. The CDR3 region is CASSLRGVDYEQYF. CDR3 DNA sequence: TGTGCCAGCAGCTTAAGAGGTGTGGACTACGAGCAGTACTTC.

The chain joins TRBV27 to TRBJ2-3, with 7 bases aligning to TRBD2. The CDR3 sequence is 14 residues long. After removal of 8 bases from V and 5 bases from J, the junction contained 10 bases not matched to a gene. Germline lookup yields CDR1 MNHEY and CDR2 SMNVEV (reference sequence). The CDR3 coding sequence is TGTGCCAGCGGGGGGGGTACAGCCAGAGATACGCAGTATTTT. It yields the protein CASGGGTARDTQYF.

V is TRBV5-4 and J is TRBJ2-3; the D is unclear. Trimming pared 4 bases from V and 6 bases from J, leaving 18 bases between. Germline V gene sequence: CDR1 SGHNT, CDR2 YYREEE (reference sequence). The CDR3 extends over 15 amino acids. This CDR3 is CASSRDSPLYDTQYF. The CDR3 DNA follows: TGTGCCAGCAGCCGTGACTCCCCTCTGTATGATACGCAGTATTTT.

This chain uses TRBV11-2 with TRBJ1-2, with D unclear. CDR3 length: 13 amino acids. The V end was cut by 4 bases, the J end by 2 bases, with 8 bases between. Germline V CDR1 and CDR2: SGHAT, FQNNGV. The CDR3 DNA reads TGTGCCAGCAGCTACGTATCCAACTATGGCTACACCTTC. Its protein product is CASSYVSNYGYTF.

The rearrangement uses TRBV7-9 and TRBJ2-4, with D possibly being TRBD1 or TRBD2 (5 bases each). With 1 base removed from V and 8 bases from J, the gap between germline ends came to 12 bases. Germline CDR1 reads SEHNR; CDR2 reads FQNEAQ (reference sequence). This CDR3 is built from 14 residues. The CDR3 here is CASSLGEQGHIQYF. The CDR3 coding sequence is TGTGCCAGCAGCTTAGGGGAGCAGGGACACATTCAGTACTTC.

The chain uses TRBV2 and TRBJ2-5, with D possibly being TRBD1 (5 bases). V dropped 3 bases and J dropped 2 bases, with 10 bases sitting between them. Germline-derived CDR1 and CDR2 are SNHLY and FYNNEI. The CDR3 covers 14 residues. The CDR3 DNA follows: TGTGCCAGCAGTGACCGCGACAGTCAAGAGACCCAGTACTTC. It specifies CASSDRDSQETQYF.

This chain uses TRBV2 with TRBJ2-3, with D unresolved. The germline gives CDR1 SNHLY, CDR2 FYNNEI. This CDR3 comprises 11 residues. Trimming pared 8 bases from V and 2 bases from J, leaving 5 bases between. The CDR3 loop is CASLDTDTQYF. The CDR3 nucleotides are TGTGCCAGCCTAGACACAGATACGCAGTATTTT.

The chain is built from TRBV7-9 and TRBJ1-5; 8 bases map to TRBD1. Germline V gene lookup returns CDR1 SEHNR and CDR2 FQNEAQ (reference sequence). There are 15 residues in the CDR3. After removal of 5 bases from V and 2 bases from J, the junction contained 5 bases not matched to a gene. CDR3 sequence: CASSGDRPGNQPQHF. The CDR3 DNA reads TGTGCCAGCAGCGGGGACAGGCCTGGCAATCAGCCCCAGCATTTT.

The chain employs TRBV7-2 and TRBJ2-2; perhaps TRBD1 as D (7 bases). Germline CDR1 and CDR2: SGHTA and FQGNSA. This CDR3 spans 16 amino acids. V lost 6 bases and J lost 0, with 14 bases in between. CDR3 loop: CASRGGGRSNTGELFF. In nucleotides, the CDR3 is TGTGCCAGCAGAGGAGGGGGCAGGTCGAACACCGGGGAGCTGTTTTTT.

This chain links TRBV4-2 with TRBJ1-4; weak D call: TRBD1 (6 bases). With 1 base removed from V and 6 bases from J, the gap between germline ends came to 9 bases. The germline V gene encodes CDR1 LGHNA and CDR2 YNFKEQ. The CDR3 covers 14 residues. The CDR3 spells CASSQGGAYEKLFF. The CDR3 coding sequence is TGTGCCAGCAGCCAAGGGGGGGCTTATGAAAAACTGTTTTTT.